The present T cell receptor beta chain was sequenced within a study of T-cell memory formation after mild COVID-19. Study details: Each donor largely had its own TCR clusters.

Sample barcodes and UMIs were carried by the TCR alpha and TCR beta cDNA libraries that 5'RACE generated with constant-segment primers. MiXCR, applied by TCRdb to the 5' RACE reads, yields one record per CDR3 protein. The sample consists of 200,000 to 250,000 distinct CDR3 sequences, roughly 15% of them appearing once. This clonotype has at least ten counts. What it binds is not known. The CDR3 extends over 15 amino acids. V lost 6 bases and J 6 bases, leaving 19 bases between the germline ends. From germline, CDR1 is SGHTA and CDR2 FQGNSA. Study-level points and caveats: Most CD4+ clones that shrank were in CM and EM, while CD8+ ones turned up in EMRA.

The TCR comes from a man aged 18-30 years who had mild COVID-19 (a few samples of this study predate the infection). Cell type and time point are not known. The genes are TRBV7-2 and TRBJ2-3, with no clear D. Sequencing used PBMCs or a T cell subset sorted from them (not recorded which). CDR3 in amino acids: CASSGAGHTMDTQYF. CDR3 sequence (DNA): TGTGCCAGCAGTGGAGCCGGGCACACGATGGATACGCAGTATTTT. Full variable domain (outside the CDR3, taken from reference TRBV7-2 and TRBJ2-3): GAGVSQSPSNKVTEKGKDVELRCDPISGHTALYWYRQSLGQGLEFLIYFQGNSAPDKSGLPSDRFSAERTGGSVSTLTIQRTQQEDSAVYLCASSGAGHTMDTQYFGPGTRLTVL.